This T cell receptor (beta chain) originates from a study of cytomegalovirus exposure and HLA in healthy donors. As to this clone: Its antigen is unknown.

Study outcomes and limitations: Overall, roughly 150 TCR beta chains were annotated as cytomegalovirus-associated. Segments of the TCR beta V type were, in most cases, productive about 87% or about 30% of the time in an earlier analysis.

PCR was performed using 60 Vbeta and 13 Jbeta primers. The method was immunoSEQ multiplex PCR; TCRdb's version includes in-frame clones alone and lacks a portion of them. This sample's clone table lists more than 70,000 clones. Sequenced material: PBMCs. The receptor's source is an older woman in good health and CMV-seronegative.

The CDR3 sequence: CASSATGTGGVVGNQPQHF. The CDR3 DNA reads TGTGCCAGTAGTGCAACCGGGACAGGGGGCGTGGTGGGCAATCAGCCCCAGCATTTT. V is TRBV19 and J is TRBJ1-5; 12 positions match TRBD1. The CDR3 is made up of 19 amino acids. Germline V CDR1 and CDR2: LNHDA, SQIVND (reference sequence). Losses at the gene ends were 5 bases for V and 2 bases for J; bases not matched to a gene: 13. Variable domain in full (rest from reference TRBV19 and TRBJ1-5): DGGITQSPKYLFRKEGQNVTLSCEQNLNHDAMYWYRQDPGQGLRLIYYSQIVNDFQKGDIAEGYSVSREKKESFPLTVTSAQKNPTAFYLCASSATGTGGVVGNQPQHFGDGTRLSIL.